This T cell receptor (beta chain) was recovered during a study of CD8+ T cells in alopecia areata. The authors extracted RNA and reverse transcribed it into cDNA as the sequencing template. Produced via immunoSEQ multiplex PCR; TCRdb's table is partial and in-frame only. The sample gives about 130,000 clones, 50% to 65% of which show up once; 15% to 20% is in the top ten. V shed 8 bases and J shed 4 bases, with 12 bases lying between them. This CDR3 has 13 residues. The germline V gene encodes CDR1 SEHNR and CDR2 FQNEAQ (reference sequence). This sample's treatment: oral pan-JAK inhibitor, 5-10 mg twice daily. This clone was recorded a few times.

Specimen: CD8+ T cells sorted from blood, collected at week 4, from a patient treated with tofacitinib. This sequence joins TRBV7-9 and TRBJ2-1; tentatively, D is TRBD1 (6 bases). This clonotype originated in a human donor with alopecia areata. The CDR3 is CASGDNRYNEQFF. The CDR3 bases are TGTGCCAGCGGGGACAACCGTTACAATGAGCAGTTCTTC.